The source of this T cell receptor (beta chain) is a study of shared clonotypes between healthy human individuals. This CDR3 spans 13 amino acids. Germline CDR1 and CDR2: SEHNR and FQNEAQ (reference sequence). V shed 5 bases and J shed 4 bases, with 11 bases lying between them. Assay: immunoSEQ multiplex PCR; the TCRdb copy retains only in-frame clones and omits some. The sample holds about 1.1 million clones, around 78% seen once. As concerns this clone: Its cognate antigen is unknown.

Whole-study findings and limits: A handful of donors showed sharing of approximately 5% of naive CD4 clonotypes.

The rearrangement joins TRBV7-9 to TRBJ2-5; unclear D gene. The TCR comes from a man aged 18 to 29 in good health. Some clones in this sample may be carry-over from other donors' samples. Sample: memory CD4+ T cells from PBMCs. The subset was: CD45RA-negative fraction. The CDR3 region has the DNA TGTGCCAGCAGCCAACACAATTTAGAGACCCAGTACTTC. Amino acids: CASSQHNLETQYF. Supplemented by reference TRBV7-9 and TRBJ2-5, the full variable domain reads DTGVSQNPRHKITKRGQNVTFRCDPISEHNRLYWYRQTLGQGPEFLTYFQNEAQLEKSRLLSDRFSAERPKGSFSTLEIQRTEQGDSAMYLCASSQHNLETQYFGPGTRLLVL.